The TCR beta chain described here comes from a study of radiation and T cells in renal cell carcinoma. TCRdb's copy holds only in-frame clones and misses some; the assay was immunoSEQ multiplex PCR. Here the sample spans 19,000 or so clones, just over 60% being singletons. The CDR3 covers 16 residues. Germline loops: CDR1 SGDLS, CDR2 YYNGEE. The V gene lost 3 bases and the J gene lost 5 bases, with 20 bases spanning the gap. As for treatment: 15 Gy SBRT to primary tumor, nephrectomy 4 weeks later. Nephrectomy followed 15 Gy stereotactic body radiation by 4 weeks. About this clone: Its antigen remains unidentified.

Study-wide points: From baseline, blood top tumor clonotypes peaked at 2 weeks post-radiation. Intratumoral heterogeneity was not captured in these approximately 1 g regions. Top 100 clonotypes averaged about 50% in irradiated versus around 45% in nephrectomy-only tumors.

V usage is TRBV9 and J usage is TRBJ1-1; tentative D call: TRBD1 (5 bases). Sample: tumor tissue, taken from a patient whose treatment included radiotherapy and nephrectomy. This TCR derives from a woman in her 70s with renal cell carcinoma. CDR3 sequence (DNA): TGTGCCAGCAGCGGAGGGTGGGGACTGGGCTGGACTGAAGCTTTCTTT. This gives the protein CASSGGWGLGWTEAFF. The full variable domain, with the rest looked up from reference TRBV9 and TRBJ1-1, is DSGVTQTPKHLITATGQRVTLRCSPRSGDLSVYWYQQSLDQGLQFLIQYYNGEERAKGNILERFSAQQFPDLHSELNLSSLELGDSALYFCASSGGWGLGWTEAFFGQGTRLTVV.